A selection of T cell receptor beta chains follows, all from one sample in a study of blood T cells in healthy people across ages. Via MiXCR, TCRdb re-called the 5' RACE reads, giving one row per CDR3 protein. Of about 500,000 distinct CDR3 sequences listed, about 24% are singletons. The same data also went into a second study, on T cells of mothers and their children.

The sequenced sample was blood. The source is a boy younger than 18 in good health. Both conserved end residues are trimmed from each CDR3. A clone size is listed for some rows: how often the clone was seen (once, few, many), or a class if it is expanded.

j_gene: TRBJ2-1
v_gene: TRBV12-3/TRBV12-4
abundance: few
CDR3aa: ASSEEVVPYNEQF

j_gene: TRBJ1-4
v_gene: TRBV7-9
abundance: many
CDR3aa: ASSLGGGSEKLF

j_gene: TRBJ2-2
v_gene: TRBV24-1
abundance: NA
CDR3aa: ATNAGANTGELF

j_gene: TRBJ2-3
v_gene: TRBV7-9
abundance: NA
CDR3aa: ASSLRFLAVGETQY

j_gene: TRBJ2-3
v_gene: TRBV20-1
abundance: few
CDR3aa: SARDLILAGRTDTQY

j_gene: TRBJ2-5
v_gene: TRBV7-2
abundance: many
CDR3aa: ASSLNGQGPF

j_gene: TRBJ2-7
v_gene: TRBV9
abundance: NA
CDR3aa: ASSANPRTSGTPYEQY

j_gene: TRBJ2-7
v_gene: TRBV27
abundance: few
CDR3aa: ASSLSWDLSSYEQY

j_gene: TRBJ2-3
v_gene: TRBV7-2
abundance: NA
CDR3aa: ASGTRTDTQY

j_gene: TRBJ2-7
v_gene: TRBV6-1
abundance: NA
CDR3aa: ASSPGLAGGLNEQY

j_gene: TRBJ1-1
v_gene: TRBV18
abundance: few
CDR3aa: ASSATGQGGTEAF

j_gene: TRBJ2-5
v_gene: TRBV20-1
abundance: NA
CDR3aa: SARDLQSFSETQY

j_gene: TRBJ2-5
v_gene: TRBV20-1
abundance: NA
CDR3aa: SATKIGRETQY

j_gene: TRBJ2-7
v_gene: TRBV7-9
abundance: NA
CDR3aa: ASRLWGVAGHYEQY

j_gene: TRBJ1-5
v_gene: TRBV27
abundance: NA
CDR3aa: ASGQRLGQPQH

j_gene: TRBJ2-5
v_gene: TRBV28
abundance: NA
CDR3aa: ASSLGLPWGPTAQY

j_gene: TRBJ2-3
v_gene: TRBV24-1
abundance: NA
CDR3aa: ATSDPGLAGGKDTQY

j_gene: TRBJ1-1
v_gene: TRBV20-1
abundance: NA
CDR3aa: SARDSADNTEAF

j_gene: TRBJ1-1
v_gene: TRBV25-1
abundance: few
CDR3aa: ASSDSRGWGNTEAF

j_gene: TRBJ2-3
v_gene: TRBV6-5
abundance: NA
CDR3aa: ASTPRGWGEDTQY

j_gene: TRBJ2-5
v_gene: TRBV10-2
abundance: NA
CDR3aa: ASGDLGRRQETQY

j_gene: TRBJ2-4
v_gene: TRBV28
abundance: many
CDR3aa: ASSLNRQQY

j_gene: TRBJ2-3
v_gene: TRBV12-3/TRBV12-4
abundance: few
CDR3aa: ASSTRDSSTDTQY

j_gene: TRBJ2-5
v_gene: TRBV7-9
abundance: few
CDR3aa: ASSSGGAPQETQY

j_gene: TRBJ1-5
v_gene: TRBV12-3/TRBV12-4
abundance: few
CDR3aa: ATATGVNQPQH

j_gene: TRBJ1-2
v_gene: TRBV6-5
abundance: NA
CDR3aa: ASSFLQGVYGYT

j_gene: TRBJ2-3
v_gene: TRBV7-9
abundance: few
CDR3aa: ASSSYYHTDTQY

j_gene: TRBJ1-4
v_gene: TRBV7-2
abundance: NA
CDR3aa: ASSLWGKLF

j_gene: TRBJ2-3
v_gene: TRBV5-6
abundance: NA
CDR3aa: ASSPPTSLGTDTQY